The rows below give T cell receptor beta chains drawn from one sample of a study of blood T cells in healthy people across ages. In TCRdb, the 5' RACE reads were re-called with MiXCR into one record per CDR3 protein. The sample lists fewer than 700,000 distinct CDR3 sequences, 40% to 50% occurring once. The specimen sequenced was blood. Receptors originate from an elderly man in good health. CDR3s leave out the opening cysteine and the closing phenylalanine or tryptophan.

TRBV3-1,TRBJ2-4,10,ASSQDSGLQY
TRBV11-2,TRBJ2-1,10,ASSLLLYEQF
TRBV5-1,NA,13,ASSVGQGPLSEQY
TRBV10-3,TRBJ2-7,15,AISESPGLAGSYEQY
TRBV6-6,TRBJ1-2,14,ASSRALAGSGYGYT
TRBV7-2,TRBJ1-1,12,ASSSDRGQTEAF
TRBV9,TRBJ2-1,12,ASSERDRGSEQF
TRBV2,TRBJ2-4,16,ASSEGVGAGGHKNIQY
TRBV5-1,TRBJ2-1,11,ASSLQMDNEQF
TRBV20-1,NA,10,SVFQPSGEQY
TRBV20-1,TRBJ2-3,13,SASGAGAYTDTQY
TRBV4-1,TRBJ1-4,13,ASSQVGTRYEKLF
TRBV5-1,TRBJ1-4,13,ASSLERATNEKLF
TRBV7-2,TRBJ2-1,12,ASSLMQTYNEQF
TRBV20-1,TRBJ2-1,13,SARPPGRAYNEQF
TRBV20-1,TRBJ2-3,10,SASVGTDTQY
TRBV11-3,TRBJ1-5,15,ASSLKTGNYSNQPQH
TRBV28,TRBJ2-3,14,ASSPNAGAMTDTQY
TRBV7-6,TRBJ2-3,13,ASSARTSRADTQY
TRBV29-1,TRBJ1-1,12,SVERTGSNTEAF
TRBV6-6,TRBJ1-1,13,ASSPPQGRGMKAF
TRBV9,TRBJ2-5,13,ASSLNVAGRETQY
TRBV28,TRBJ2-1,13,ASDRGVTTYNEQF
TRBV11-1,TRBJ2-1,14,ASSLPPSGGFHEQF
TRBV5-1,TRBJ2-7,14,ASSPEQGASSYEQY
TRBV20-1,TRBJ2-7,11,SAQGGGNYEQY
TRBV29-1,TRBJ1-1,11,TSRGPGDTEAF
TRBV2,TRBJ2-4,14,ASRALAYGTKNIQY
TRBV7-9,TRBJ1-5,13,ASSLAGTGVQPQH
TRBV5-1,TRBJ2-5,15,ASSTRTGGSSQETQY
TRBV7-2,TRBJ1-2,15,ASSLYVTGPANYGYT
TRBV9,TRBJ2-5,14,ASSVGLAGWLETQY
TRBV20-1,TRBJ1-5,14,SAREGTGDWCQPQH
TRBV21-1,TRBJ2-3,11,AAGGSSTDTQY
TRBV12-3/TRBV12-4,NA,10,ASSFRGTEQY